The 20 T cell receptor beta chains below were found in one sample sequenced in a study of CD8+ T cells in alopecia areata. Sequencing relied on a cDNA template that was reverse transcribed from extracted RNA. Here immunoSEQ multiplex PCR was the method, and the copy in TCRdb shows in-frame clones only, minus some. The repertoire has 180,000 or so clones, roughly 70% of them found once; the top ten carry approximately 10%. The material sequenced was CD8+ T cells sorted from blood, taken at week 0. The receptors come from a human donor with alopecia areata.

The chain recombines TRBV21-1 with TRBJ2-5; the table's TRBD1 call for D was not verified on the DNA. TRBV21-1 is listed as a pseudogene. CDR3 length equals 17 residues. In DNA form, the CDR3 reads TGTGCCACCCCACTACCGAGACAGGGAGGATGGCTCGAGACCCAGTACTTC. This encodes CATPLPRQGGWLETQYF.

This clone turned up a few times. The rearrangement links TRBV5-6 to TRBJ1-3; TRBD1 is a possible D gene (5 bases). Per the germline V gene, CDR1 is SGHDT and CDR2 is YYEEEE. The CDR3 is 14 amino acids. Deletions cut 2 bases from V and 2 bases from J, with 8 bases between. CDR3 residues: CASSFGGAGNTIYF. For the CDR3, the DNA is TGTGCCAGCAGCTTCGGGGGGGCTGGAAACACCATATATTTT.

The chain carries TRBV30 and TRBJ2-2; unclear D gene. The V end lost 0 bases, the J end lost 6 bases, and 8 bases lay between the germline ends. CDR1 and CDR2 from the germline V gene are GTSNPN and SVGIG (reference sequence). There are 13 residues in the CDR3. In DNA, the CDR3 is TGTGCCTGGAGTGTATTCAAGTCCGGGGAGCTGTTTTTT. This encodes CAWSVFKSGELFF.

This clone was seen just once. V and J are TRBV18 and TRBJ2-2; D may match TRBD1 or TRBD2 (5 bases each). There are 12 residues in the CDR3. Looked up from germline, CDR1 is KGHSH and CDR2 is LQKENI. In DNA form, the CDR3 reads TGTGCTCAGATGGGGGAACACGGGGAGCTGTTTTTT. Translation: CAQMGEHGELFF.

This clone is medium-sized by share. The identical CDR3 is also encoded by other nucleotide sequences in the sample. The chain has TRBV7-9 and TRBJ2-7; a possible D gene is TRBD2 (5 bases). V lost 0 bases and J lost 0, with 9 bases in between. The CDR3 spans 15 residues. Germline-derived CDR1 and CDR2 are SEHNR and FQNEAQ (reference sequence). As DNA, the CDR3 is TGTGCCAGCAGCTTAGCCAGGACTGGCTCCTACGAGCAGTACTTC. Protein sequence: CASSLARTGSYEQYF.

The CDR3 is CSDGVPNTEAFF. CDR3 sequence (DNA): TGCAGCGACGGAGTCCCGAACACTGAAGCTTTCTTT. The chain links TRBV29-1 to TRBJ1-1; D unclear. Trimming cost V 7 bases and J 1 base, with 10 bases left between them. From germline, CDR1 is SQVTM and CDR2 ANQGSEA. The CDR3 has 12 amino acids.

The table lists this clone with a count of one. The chain uses TRBV14 and TRBJ2-3, with a possible D match to TRBD2 (5 bases). The ends were cut back, 0 bases at V and 4 bases at J, with 8 bases in the middle. CDR3 length: 14 residues. CDR1 is SGHDN and CDR2 is FVKESK in the germline V gene. CDR3 DNA sequence: TGTGCCAGCAGCCAAGATTCGGGATCAGATACGCAGTATTTT. As protein: CASSQDSGSDTQYF.

This clone was observed many times. CDR3 sequence reads: CASRMGTLGTDTQYF. The CDR3 region has the DNA TGCGCCAGCAGGATGGGCACGCTAGGCACAGATACGCAGTATTTT. The chain joins TRBV10-2 to TRBJ2-3; D not resolved. Trimming left V 6 bases short and J 1 base short, with 14 bases between. The germline V gene encodes CDR1 WSHSY and CDR2 SAAADI. The CDR3 is 15 amino acids.

This chain links TRBV2 with TRBJ1-1; TRBD1 might be the D (6 bases). The CDR3 length is 16 residues. Trimming took 5 bases from V and 3 from J, leaving 19 bases between them. Germline CDR1 reads SNHLY; CDR2 reads FYNNEI. The CDR3 nucleotides read TGTGCCAGCAGTTCGGCAGGACAGATAATCGACACTGAAGCTTTCTTT. It is translated as CASSSAGQIIDTEAFF.

This clone was observed a handful of times. This chain connects TRBV6-5 to TRBJ2-3; a weak D match, TRBD2 (5 bases). The CDR3 covers 11 residues. V dropped 7 bases and J dropped 4 bases, with 6 bases sitting between them. The germline V gene encodes CDR1 MNHEY and CDR2 SVGAGI. The CDR3 here is CASTRADTQYF. For the CDR3, the DNA is TGTGCCAGCACGCGGGCAGATACGCAGTATTTT.

The CDR3, as DNA: TGTGCCAGCAGCGCCAGACACCTAAGGCATTTT. Translation: CASSARHLRHF. The chain links TRBV9 to TRBJ1-5; D is uncertain. CDR1 SGDLS and CDR2 YYNGEE come from the germline V gene. The CDR3 is made up of 11 amino acids. V lost 3 bases to trimming and J lost 15 bases, with 13 bases between them. The full variable domain, completed using reference TRBV9 and TRBJ1-5, is DSGVTQTPKHLITATGQRVTLRCSPRSGDLSVYWYQQSLDQGLQFLIQYYNGEERAKGNILERFSAQQFPDLHSELNLSSLELGDSALYFCASSARHLRHFGDGTRLSIL.

The V call is TRBV5-6, the J call TRBJ2-1, with TRBD1 matching 9 bases. After removal of 2 bases from V and 9 bases from J, the junction contained 6 bases not matched to a gene. Germline CDR1 reads SGHDT; CDR2 reads YYEEEE. This CDR3 is built from 14 residues. Here the CDR3 DNA reads TGTGCCAGCAGCTTCGGACAGGGGTATGGTGAGCAGTTCTTC. Translated, it gives CASSFGQGYGEQFF.

The rearrangement links TRBV29-1 to TRBJ2-1; 10 bases map to TRBD1. Germline lookup yields CDR1 SQVTM and CDR2 ANQGSEA. J was trimmed by 7 bases and V by 6 bases; bases with no gene match: 9. This CDR3 has 14 amino acids. The CDR3 spells CSVPWGQGWNEQFF. The CDR3 bases are TGCAGCGTCCCATGGGGACAGGGGTGGAATGAGCAGTTCTTC.

The rearrangement uses TRBV6-5 and TRBJ1-2; D ambiguous. Trimming shortened V by 5 bases and J by 6 bases, and 13 bases separated the two germline ends. The CDR3 extends over 13 amino acids. The V gene's germline CDR1 is MNHEY and CDR2 SVGAGI. The CDR3 reads CASSPARVDGYTF. In DNA, the CDR3 is TGTGCCAGCAGTCCCGCGCGAGTAGATGGCTACACCTTC.

The chain joins TRBV7-9 to TRBJ2-1; no definite D call. The V end lost 5 bases, the J end lost 4 bases, and 18 bases lay between the germline ends. CDR1 and CDR2 (germline): SEHNR, FQNEAQ (reference sequence). This CDR3 region has 16 residues. CDR3 sequence reads: CASSAGSESPYNEQFF. DNA for the CDR3: TGTGCCAGCAGCGCCGGATCGGAAAGCCCTTACAATGAGCAGTTCTTC.

V is TRBV4-2 and J is TRBJ2-1; D unclear. Trimming left V 1 base short and J 8 bases short, with 6 bases between. CDR1 is LGHNA, CDR2 YNFKEQ, per germline. The CDR3 extends over 12 amino acids. This CDR3 is CASSQATDEQFF. CDR3 DNA: TGTGCCAGCAGCCAAGCAACCGATGAGCAGTTCTTC.

This clone was seen only a few times. V is TRBV30 and J is TRBJ2-1, with D possibly called TRBD1 or TRBD2 (5 bases each). Germline V lookup: CDR1 GTSNPN, CDR2 SVGIG (reference sequence). The ends were cut back, 0 bases at V and 4 bases at J, with 13 bases in the middle. This CDR3 has 15 amino acids. The CDR3 coding sequence is TGTGCCTGGAGTGTACCGGGACGGGCTTACAATGAGCAGTTCTTC. This sequence encodes CAWSVPGRAYNEQFF.

This chain links TRBV19 with TRBJ2-7; unclear D gene. Germline CDR1 is LNHDA and CDR2 is SQIVND (reference sequence). The CDR3 is 15 residues long. The V end lost 5 bases, the J end lost 2 bases, and 16 bases lay between the germline ends. CDR3 bases: TGTGCCAGTAGTTTTGGACCCAGCGAGACCTACGAGCAGTACTTC. It is translated as CASSFGPSETYEQYF.

The chain employs TRBV4-1 and TRBJ2-3; D unresolved. The CDR3 consists of 13 residues. Looked up from germline, CDR1 is MGHRA and CDR2 is YSYEKL. The ends were cut back, 4 bases at V and 1 base at J, with 6 bases in the middle. CDR3: CASSLLGTDTQYF. CDR3 nucleotide sequence: TGCGCCAGCAGCCTGTTGGGCACAGATACGCAGTATTTT.

This clone showed up just a few times. The V gene is TRBV4-1, the J gene TRBJ1-1; D remains ambiguous. The V gene lost 3 bases and the J gene lost 2 bases, with 16 bases spanning the gap. The V gene's germline CDR1 is MGHRA and CDR2 YSYEKL. This CDR3 has 16 amino acids. The CDR3: CASSQNPASVNTEAFF. In DNA form, the CDR3 reads TGCGCCAGCAGCCAGAACCCGGCTTCGGTAAACACTGAAGCTTTCTTT.